This TCR beta chain was retrieved from a study of identical twins. General study points: Invariant T cells like MAIT and iNKT could partly confound the zero-insertion analyses.

The CDR3 runs 14 residues. From germline, CDR1 is SGHRS and CDR2 YFSETQ. V lost 0 bases, J lost 2 bases, and 7 bases lay in between. Only a few counts were recorded for this clonotype. As yet, its antigen is unknown. Unique molecular identifiers were present on the cDNA, which also gained a universal primer site by template switching. TCRdb reprocessed the 5' RACE reads via MiXCR and lists one record per CDR3 protein. The sample comprises 1.5 million to 2 million distinct CDR3 sequences, less than 40% of which are singletons, and around 0.3% rests with the top ten. The TCR sequence derives from a newborn girl in good health. The chain employs TRBV5-1 and TRBJ2-3; the D is unclear. What was sequenced was cord blood. This CDR3 reads CASSLELLTDTQYF. DNA for the CDR3: TGCGCCAGCAGCTTGGAACTACTCACAGATACGCAGTATTTT.